This TCR beta chain was sequenced in a study of human T cells and chemical hapten exposure. Study-wide background: Weekly scalp doses of diphenylcyclopropenone were given to patients during the roughly 25-week study.

Time point specified: patch test 2, 6 weeks after DPC sensitization. The treatment is: therapeutic diphenylcyclopropenone sensitization with weekly scalp DPC. There are many counts of this clonotype. MiXCR was run by TCRdb on the RACE reads, yielding one entry per CDR3 protein. The sample has approximately 350,000 distinct CDR3 sequences; more than 5% are singletons. The starting material was whole blood, obtained in connection with sensitization to the hapten diphenylcyclopropenone (DPC). This clonotype was sampled from a woman aged 18-29 years with alopecia areata. Some clones in this sample may be carry-over from other donors' samples.

As DNA, the CDR3 is TGTGCCAGCAGTTCGGAAGGAGGTACGCAGTATTTT. Protein sequence: CASSSEGGTQYF. This chain uses TRBV28 with TRBJ2-3; D perhaps matches TRBD2 (5 bases). The germline V gene encodes CDR1 MDHEN and CDR2 SYDVKM. The CDR3 runs to 12 residues. The V and J ends lost 4 bases and 8 bases respectively, with 10 bases between them.